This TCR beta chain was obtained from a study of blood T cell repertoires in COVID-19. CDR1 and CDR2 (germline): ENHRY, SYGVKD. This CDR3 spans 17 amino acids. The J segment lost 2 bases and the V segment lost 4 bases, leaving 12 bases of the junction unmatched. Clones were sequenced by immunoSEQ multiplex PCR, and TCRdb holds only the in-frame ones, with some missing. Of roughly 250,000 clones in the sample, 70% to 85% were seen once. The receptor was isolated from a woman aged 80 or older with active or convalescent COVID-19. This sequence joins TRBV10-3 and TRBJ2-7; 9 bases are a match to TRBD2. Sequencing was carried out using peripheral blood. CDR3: CAISAGLAGVPPYEQYF. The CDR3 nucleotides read TGTGCCATCAGTGCGGGTTTAGCGGGAGTTCCCCCCTACGAGCAGTACTTC.